These T cell receptor beta chains were read from a single sample in a study of T cell changes during pregnancy in multiple sclerosis. This table comes from immunoSEQ multiplex PCR, and its TCRdb copy is limited to in-frame clones, with some not included. The sample lists more than 25,000 clones, about 88% occurring once. Material: CD8+ T cells from peripheral blood mononuclear cells, obtained before pregnancy. The receptor set was obtained from a female donor with multiple sclerosis, enrolled in a pregnancy study. Each CDR3 is given with its conserved first and last residue. A D gene is named only where the DNA matches it firmly. Size values are once, few and many counts, or a class for expanded clones, and some rows have none.

>.|TRBV6-1|medium-sized|TRBJ1-5
CASSEGGPEGNQPQHF
TGTGCCAGCAGTGAAGGGGGCCCAGAGGGCAATCAGCCCCAGCATTTT
>.|TRBV18|.|TRBJ2-1
CASSRESGTVWGESSYNEQFF
TGTGCCAGCTCACGCGAATCTGGGACAGTTTGGGGGGAAAGCTCCTACAATGAGCAGTTCTTC
>TRBD1|TRBV7-9|.|TRBJ1-4
CASSTQDRVNEKLFF
TGTGCCAGCAGCACCCAGGACAGGGTTAATGAAAAACTGTTTTTT
>.|TRBV18|.|TRBJ2-3
CASSPKNSSTDTQYF
TGTGCCAGCTCACCAAAAAACAGTAGCACAGATACGCAGTATTTT
>.|TRBV9|.|TRBJ2-7
CASSVGLFVHEQYF
TGTGCCAGCAGCGTAGGGCTTTTCGTGCACGAGCAGTACTTC
>TRBD1|TRBV5-5|.|TRBJ1-1
CASTPGGTEAFF
TGTGCCAGCACCCCAGGGGGAACTGAAGCTTTCTTT
>.|TRBV6-6|.|TRBJ1-1
CASRTHFTMNTEAFF
TGTGCCAGCAGGACCCATTTTACTATGAACACTGAAGCTTTCTTT
>TRBD2|TRBV5-1|.|TRBJ2-7
CASSLLRSGLHEQYF
TGCGCCAGCAGCTTGTTACGATCGGGACTACACGAGCAGTACTTC
>TRBD1|TRBV27|.|TRBJ2-7
CASSSGQGYEQYF
TGTGCCAGCAGTTCCGGACAGGGCTACGAGCAGTACTTC
>.|TRBV4-3|.|TRBJ2-7
CASSQEESVYEQYF
TGCGCCAGCAGCCAAGAGGAGTCAGTCTACGAGCAGTACTTC
>.|TRBV6-1|.|TRBJ2-1
CASRVLPLAYNEQFF
TGTGCCAGCAGGGTGCTCCCACTAGCCTACAATGAGCAGTTCTTC
>.|TRBV10-1|once|TRBJ1-4
CASSSERWGGNEKLFF
TGCGCCAGCAGCAGTGAAAGGTGGGGGGGTAATGAAAAACTGTTTTTT
>TRBD2|TRBV19|.|TRBJ2-1
CASSIVGLAGANEQFF
TGTGCCAGTAGTATAGTAGGCCTAGCGGGCGCCAATGAGCAGTTCTTC
>TRBD1|TRBV14|.|TRBJ1-2
CASSLQGFYGYTF
TGTGCCAGCAGCCTACAGGGGTTCTATGGCTACACCTTC
>.|TRBV7-9|few|TRBJ2-7
CASSYPPGHRTYEQYF
TGTGCCAGCAGCTACCCCCCCGGACACCGAACCTACGAGCAGTACTTC
>.|TRBV30|.|TRBJ2-2
CAWSATYSSGELFF
TGTGCCTGGAGTGCAACTTACAGCTCCGGGGAGCTGTTTTTT
>TRBD1|TRBV19|once|TRBJ2-7
CAGGEWTGAYEQYF
TGTGCCGGGGGGGAATGGACAGGGGCCTACGAGCAGTACTTC
>.|TRBV7-8|.|TRBJ2-2
CASSLDAGTNTGELFF
TGTGCCAGCAGCTTAGATGCGGGAACGAACACCGGGGAGCTGTTTTTT
>.|TRBV9|.|TRBJ1-1
CASSVPRGMNTEAFF
TGTGCCAGCAGCGTACCGAGGGGGATGAACACTGAAGCTTTCTTT
>.|TRBV14|.|TRBJ1-2
CASSPGFPENYGYTF
TGTGCCAGCAGCCCGGGGTTTCCGGAAAACTATGGCTACACCTTC
>.|TRBV7-9|.|TRBJ2-5
CASSLLAPETQYF
TGTGCCAGCAGCTTACTCGCGCCAGAGACCCAGTACTTC
>.|TRBV5-6|.|TRBJ1-1
CASSTNPGEGVGTEAFF
TGTGCCAGCAGCACAAACCCTGGGGAAGGGGTGGGCACTGAAGCTTTCTTT
>TRBD1|TRBV14|.|TRBJ1-2
CASSQLQGGGYTF
TGTGCCAGCAGCCAACTTCAGGGGGGAGGCTACACCTTC
>.|TRBV30|.|TRBJ1-6
CAWSASSASPLHF
TGTGCCTGGAGTGCGTCGAGTGCTTCACCCCTCCACTTT
>TRBD1|TRBV6-6|few|TRBJ1-6
CASRRQGSSYNSPLHF
TGTGCCAGCAGAAGACAGGGAAGCTCCTATAATTCACCCCTCCACTTT
>TRBD1|TRBV4-1|.|TRBJ1-2
CASSQRGQGGYGYTF
TGCGCCAGCAGCCAAAGGGGACAGGGCGGTTATGGCTACACCTTC
>.|TRBV11-3|.|TRBJ2-1
CASSGRTLSSYNEQFF
TGTGCCAGCAGCGGACGGACACTAAGCTCCTACAATGAGCAGTTCTTC
>.|TRBV15|.|TRBJ1-3
CATSRVGSTGSENTIYF
TGTGCCACCAGCAGAGTGGGAAGTACAGGGAGCGAGAACACCATATATTTT
>TRBD1|TRBV5-1|once|TRBJ2-6
CASSTGQGAPSGANVLTF
TGCGCCAGCAGCACCGGACAGGGGGCTCCCTCTGGGGCCAACGTCCTGACTTTC
>TRBD1|TRBV6-5|.|TRBJ2-7
CASSYGTGVYEQYF
TGTGCCAGCAGTTACGGGACAGGGGTCTACGAGCAGTACTTC
>TRBD2|TRBV9|.|TRBJ2-3
CASSVEGSGGGTSTDTQYF
TGTGCCAGCAGCGTAGAAGGTAGCGGGGGGGGTACTAGCACAGATACGCAGTATTTT
>TRBD1|TRBV6-4|.|TRBJ2-1
CASSESVGTGGNEQFF
TGTGCCAGCAGTGAAAGTGTAGGGACAGGGGGCAATGAGCAGTTCTTC
>TRBD2|TRBV4-2|.|TRBJ2-3
CASSQDLAGGLDTQYF
TGTGCCAGCAGCCAAGATCTAGCGGGGGGGCTGGATACGCAGTATTTT
>.|TRBV9|.|TRBJ1-2
CASSGDGGVHYGYTF
TGTGCCAGCAGCGGGGATGGGGGCGTACACTATGGCTACACCTTC
>.|TRBV28|.|TRBJ1-2
CASSSGGRAYTF
TGTGCCAGCAGTTCAGGTGGCAGGGCTTACACCTTC
>.|TRBV12-2|.|TRBJ2-1
CASRYALGHEQFF
TGTGCAAGTCGCTACGCGCTAGGCCATGAGCAGTTCTTC
>.|TRBV6-1|.|TRBJ1-2
CASSEGAGSGYGYTF
TGTGCCAGCAGTGAGGGTGCAGGAAGTGGCTATGGCTACACCTTC
>TRBD1|TRBV19|.|TRBJ1-5
CATGTGRYSNQPQHF
TGTGCCACGGGGACAGGGAGGTATAGCAATCAGCCCCAGCATTTT
>.|TRBV6-5|.|TRBJ2-1
CASSYNLDGGNEQFF
TGTGCCAGCAGTTACAACTTGGACGGGGGAAATGAGCAGTTCTTC
>TRBD1|TRBV6-6|.|TRBJ2-2
CATPRQGANTGELFF
TGTGCCACCCCTCGACAGGGGGCCAACACCGGGGAGCTGTTTTTT
>.|TRBV13|.|TRBJ1-2
CASSLNPAGQSSEGYTF
TGTGCCAGCAGCTTAAACCCAGCTGGACAGTCGTCTGAAGGCTACACCTTC
>TRBD1|TRBV18|.|TRBJ1-5
CASSPDREDQPQHF
TGTGCCAGCTCCCCCGACAGGGAGGATCAGCCCCAGCATTTT
>.|TRBV6-6|.|TRBJ1-2
CASSPSGVGLYGYTF
TGTGCCAGCAGCCCATCAGGGGTAGGCCTCTATGGCTACACCTTC
>.|TRBV11-2|.|TRBJ1-2
CASSFGQLHGYTF
TGTGCCAGCAGCTTCGGACAGCTCCATGGCTACACCTTC
>TRBD1|TRBV28|.|TRBJ1-1
CASSFLGTGFEAFF
TGTGCCAGCAGTTTCCTCGGGACAGGGTTTGAAGCTTTCTTT
>TRBD1|TRBV11-3|.|TRBJ2-2
CASSLEGTGIGELFF
TGTGCCAGCAGCTTAGAGGGGACAGGGATCGGGGAGCTGTTTTTT
>.|TRBV4-1|.|TRBJ1-1
CASSQRSAGYTEAFF
TGCGCCAGCAGCCAGCGGTCCGCAGGGTACACTGAAGCTTTCTTT
>TRBD1|TRBV10-2|.|TRBJ1-4
CASSETGGEVKKLFF
TGCGCCAGCAGCGAGACAGGGGGAGAAGTGAAGAAACTGTTTTTT
>.|TRBV27|.|TRBJ2-1
CASSFGDTYNEQFF
TGTGCCAGCAGCTTTGGTGACACTTACAATGAGCAGTTCTTC
>.|TRBV19|.|TRBJ2-1
CASSRRETSSYNEQFF
TGTGCCAGTAGTCGGAGGGAGACGAGCTCCTACAATGAGCAGTTCTTC